These 9 T cell receptor beta chains were sequenced from one sample in a study of blood T cell repertoires in COVID-19. Clones were read by immunoSEQ multiplex PCR, and TCRdb kept only the in-frame ones, dropping some. The data hold about 120,000 clones, with 80% to 90% observed a single time. The sequenced sample was peripheral blood. These receptors originate from a woman in her sixties or seventies with acute or convalescent COVID-19.

The CDR3 nucleotides read TGTGCCAGCAGAAGGACAGGGGGAAGCAATCAGCCCCAGCATTTT. The encoded protein is CASRRTGGSNQPQHF. The V and J genes are TRBV6-5 and TRBJ1-5; 10 bases fit TRBD1. The CDR3 contains 15 residues. The germline CDR1 and CDR2 sequences are MNHEY and SVGAGI. Trimming at V came to 6 bases and at J to 1 base, leaving 3 bases not matched to a gene.

The chain couples TRBV6-6 to TRBJ1-2; D unclear. CDR1 is MNHNY, CDR2 SVGAGI, per germline (reference sequence). The CDR3 loop spans 14 amino acids. Trimming removed 7 bases from V and 5 bases from J, with 17 bases in between. CDR3 bases: TGTGCCAGCACCCAGGATGGCCAGGTTTATGGCTACACCTTC. Residues: CASTQDGQVYGYTF.

In nucleotides, the CDR3 is TGTGCCAGCAGCGGGGGAGGCACTGAAGCTTTCTTT. It is translated as CASSGGGTEAFF. The chain joins TRBV6-5 to TRBJ1-1, with a tentative D call TRBD1 (5 bases). The CDR3 has 12 amino acids. CDR1 MNHEY and CDR2 SVGAGI come from the germline V gene. V lost 6 bases to trimming and J lost 4 bases, with 9 bases between them.

V is TRBV7-9 and J is TRBJ2-3, with D unresolved. V shed 3 bases and J shed 2 bases, with 9 bases lying between them. This CDR3 comprises 14 residues. The germline gives CDR1 SEHNR, CDR2 FQNEAQ (reference sequence). The chain's CDR3 is CASSLWPNTDTQYF. DNA for the CDR3: TGTGCCAGCAGCTTGTGGCCAAACACAGATACGCAGTATTTT.

On this clone itself: The sample holds other DNA sequences that translate to the same CDR3. This CDR3 reads CASSFGEDTEAFF. As DNA, the CDR3 is TGTGCCAGCAGTTTCGGGGAGGACACTGAAGCTTTCTTT. This chain connects TRBV12-3 or TRBV12-4 to TRBJ1-1; no clear D gene. V was clipped by 3 bases and J by 3 bases, with 8 bases between them. The CDR3 totals 13 residues.

This chain connects TRBV7-9 to TRBJ2-5, with no clear D. This CDR3 comprises 13 residues. Trimming removed 1 base from V and 2 bases from J, with 5 bases in between. Germline-derived CDR1 and CDR2 are SEHNR and FQNEAQ (reference sequence). CDR3 in DNA: TGTGCCAGCAGCTTAGTAGTTCAAGAGACCCAGTACTTC. Translated: CASSLVVQETQYF.

This clone was seen a handful of times. The CDR3 here is CAWSVVNQPQHF. The CDR3 nucleotides read TGTGCCTGGAGTGTCGTGAATCAGCCCCAGCATTTT. The gene calls are TRBV30 and TRBJ1-5; D gene uncertain. Germline CDR1 is GTSNPN and CDR2 is SVGIG (reference sequence). The CDR3 spans 12 residues. Trimming shortened V by 0 bases and J by 4 bases, and 4 bases separated the two germline ends.

CDR3 in amino acids: CASSRDTPTDTQYF. The CDR3 region has the DNA TGTGCCAGCAGCCGGGACACACCCACAGATACGCAGTATTTT. The V call is TRBV2, the J call TRBJ2-3, with D possibly matching TRBD1 (6 bases). Trimming removed 6 bases from V and 2 bases from J, with 12 bases in between. The CDR3 extends over 14 amino acids. The V gene's germline CDR1 is SNHLY and CDR2 FYNNEI.

This clone was observed a few times. V is TRBV5-1 and J is TRBJ1-1; D unclear. V gave up 2 bases and J gave up 5 bases, with 10 bases separating them. The CDR3 sequence is 13 residues long. The V gene's germline CDR1 is SGHRS and CDR2 YFSETQ. CDR3: CASSFSGVTEAFF. DNA for the CDR3: TGCGCCAGCAGCTTTAGCGGTGTGACTGAAGCTTTCTTT.